The clone carrying this TCR beta chain was seen repeatedly, ten times or more. The antigen remains unidentified. In TCRdb, the reads were re-called with MiXCR into one record per CDR3 protein. Of over 100,000 distinct CDR3 sequences listed, over 9.5% are singletons. This entry is derived from a study of T cell repertoires in cytomegalovirus infection. As for the study in general: An indication of both CMV infection and matching HLA type came from public TCR beta signatures.

Study-level findings and limits: Across the ex vivo response, the dominant clonotypes were HLA-C-restricted CMV-specific TCR beta clonotypes. CMV carriers with the relevant HLA were identified by cumulative public TCR beta family frequency.

Germline loops: CDR1 KGHDR, CDR2 SFDVKD. Trimming took 1 base from V and 12 from J, leaving 12 bases between them. The CDR3 loop spans 13 amino acids. Sequenced sample: PBMCs, sequenced either directly or after in vitro stimulation (not recorded which). V is TRBV24-1 and J is TRBJ2-1; D is unclear. The sequence was obtained from a human donor in good health (CMV status not recorded). Some clones in this sample may be carry-over from other donors' samples. The CDR3 coding sequence is TGTGCCACCAGTGATTTAGGAGACCCCGGGCAGTTCTTC. Translating it yields CATSDLGDPGQFF.